The 29 T cell receptor beta chains in this list originate from one sample, sequenced in a study of blood T cells in healthy people across ages (dated by TCRdb to about 2015). Library preparation employed 5' RACE. The data were produced on an Illumina HiSeq 2500. A second PCR of roughly 7 to 12 cycles was run with a J-beta primer mix and a sample-barcoded 5' primer. Using fastp at Q25 and MiXCR, TCRdb reprocessed the public reads and kept productive beta chains. Each CDR3 protein gets just one entry, which takes the most common genes and DNA from the rows behind it. This sample gives about 760,000 distinct CDR3 sequences in total; roughly 56% of them show up just once. The biggest ten clones account for around 25% of the sample. Sequencing was performed on blood. Receptor source: a man aged 40-49 years in good health.

This clonotype was detected a few times. The chain couples TRBV27 to TRBJ2-1; either TRBD1 or TRBD2 may supply D (5 bases each). The germline V gene has CDR1 MNHEY and CDR2 SMNVEV (reference sequence). Trimming shortened V by 9 bases and J by 0 bases, and 18 bases separated the two germline ends. This CDR3 region has 16 residues. This CDR3 reads CASQPMGLASYNEQFF. The CDR3 DNA is TGTGCCAGTCAACCGATGGGGCTAGCCTCCTACAATGAGCAGTTCTTC.

This clonotype turned up a few times. The chain is built from TRBV6-2 or TRBV6-3 and TRBJ2-3; 13 positions agree with TRBD2. CDR1 and CDR2 (germline): MNHEY, SVGEGT. The V segment lost 6 bases and the J segment 6 bases; nucleotides outside the gene matches: 9. The CDR3 totals 16 residues. The CDR3 DNA reads TGTGCCAGCAGGGCCCGACTAGCGGGGGGCCTCGATACGCAGTATTTT. Amino acid sequence: CASRARLAGGLDTQYF.

The rearrangement joins TRBV4-2 to TRBJ2-3; TRBD2 is a possible D gene (7 bases). V was trimmed by 1 base and J by 0 bases, leaving 20 bases between them. Germline assignment: CDR1 LGHNA and CDR2 YNFKEQ. This CDR3 comprises 19 residues. CDR3 protein: CASSQGVGWGGASTDTQYF. The CDR3 nucleotides are TGTGCCAGCAGCCAAGGTGTCGGGTGGGGGGGGGCGAGCACAGATACGCAGTATTTT.

The V gene is TRBV24-1, the J gene TRBJ1-2; TRBD1 is a possible D gene (6 bases). The V end lost 3 bases, the J end lost 3 bases, and 13 bases lay between the germline ends. The CDR3 loop spans 15 amino acids. Germline CDR1 is KGHDR and CDR2 is SFDVKD. The CDR3 sequence: CATSDALGGDYGYTF. CDR3 DNA sequence: TGTGCCACCAGTGATGCACTAGGGGGGGACTATGGCTACACCTTC.

This rearrangement joins TRBV6-1 to TRBJ1-5, with 11 bases fitting TRBD1. Germline CDR1 is MNHNS and CDR2 is SASEGT. The CDR3 extends over 14 amino acids. After removal of 7 bases from V and 11 bases from J, the junction contained 10 bases not matched to a gene. The CDR3 DNA follows: TGTGCCAGCAAGGAAGGAGGACAGGGGGCAGCCCAGCATTTT. Amino acid sequence: CASKEGGQGAAQHF.

The chain carries TRBV7-6 and TRBJ2-2, with a tentative D call TRBD1 (6 bases). This CDR3 has 16 amino acids. Germline V gene data show CDR1 as SGHVS and CDR2 as FNYEAQ. V was pared by 1 base and J by 7 bases, with 16 bases between. The CDR3 loop is CASSLDQGTKNGELFF. For the CDR3, the DNA is TGTGCCAGCAGCTTAGATCAAGGGACAAAGAACGGGGAGCTGTTTTTT. The whole variable domain, filled in from reference TRBV7-6 and TRBJ2-2, reads GAGVSQSPRYKVTKRGQDVALRCDPISGHVSLYWYRQALGQGPEFLTYFNYEAQQDKSGLPNDRFSAERPEGSISTLTIQRTEQRDSAMYRCASSLDQGTKNGELFFGEGSRLTVL.

As concerns this clonotype: At one end, the junction sequence differs from germline, possibly due to a read error. The chain uses TRBV4-3 and TRBJ2-3, with unresolved D. This CDR3 comprises 13 residues. The germline V gene encodes CDR1 LGHNA and CDR2 YSLEER. As DNA, the CDR3 is TGCGCCAGCAGCCAATGGGGTTTGGATACGCGGTATTTT. Amino acid sequence: CASSQWGLDTRYF.

The rearrangement joins TRBV2 to TRBJ2-3, with TRBD1 matching 7 bases. The germline V gene encodes CDR1 SNHLY and CDR2 FYNNEI. The CDR3 length is 15 residues. The trim removed 6 bases at V and 5 bases at J, leaving 11 bases unmatched. CDR3 coding DNA: TGTGCCAGCAGAACGTACAGGGGTGGAGGAGATACGCAGTATTTT. It specifies CASRTYRGGGDTQYF.

This clonotype has more than one count but fewer than ten. The chain carries TRBV3-1 and TRBJ2-2, with TRBD2 matching over 11 bases. The CDR3 is 16 residues long. V lost 4 bases, J lost 7 bases, and 8 bases stayed unmatched. In germline, CDR1 is LGHDT, CDR2 YNNKEL (reference sequence). CDR3 protein: CASSLILAGVFGELFF. The CDR3 bases are TGTGCCAGCAGCCTAATACTAGCGGGAGTTTTCGGGGAGCTGTTTTTT.

This chain joins TRBV20-1 and TRBJ2-1, with D perhaps TRBD2 (5 bases). The length of the CDR3 is 14 residues. Germline-derived CDR1 and CDR2 are DFQATT and SNEGSKA (reference sequence). The ends were cut back, 5 bases at V and 4 bases at J, with 15 bases in the middle. CDR3 amino acids: CSASSGQRYNEQFF. DNA of the CDR3: TGCAGTGCTTCAAGCGGTCAAAGATACAATGAGCAGTTCTTC.

The V and J genes are TRBV9 and TRBJ1-2, with D uncertain. This CDR3 region has 16 residues. With 2 bases removed from V and 6 bases from J, the gap between germline ends came to 20 bases. In germline, CDR1 is SGDLS, CDR2 YYNGEE. CDR3 sequence: CASSVSPGVGRDGYTF. The CDR3 nucleotides are TGTGCCAGCAGCGTTTCCCCTGGCGTCGGAAGGGATGGCTACACCTTC. Full variable domain (outside the CDR3, taken from reference TRBV9 and TRBJ1-2): DSGVTQTPKHLITATGQRVTLRCSPRSGDLSVYWYQQSLDQGLQFLIQYYNGEERAKGNILERFSAQQFPDLHSELNLSSLELGDSALYFCASSVSPGVGRDGYTFGSGTRLTVV.

V usage is TRBV7-8 and J usage is TRBJ2-5; tentative D call: TRBD1 (6 bases). The CDR3 contains 17 residues. Trimming removed 3 bases at V and 11 bases at J, with 28 bases between. The V gene's germline CDR1 is SGHVS and CDR2 FQNEAQ. The CDR3, as DNA: TGTGCCAGCAGCTTCCCACAGGGCCGACTACTTTATGATGAGCAGTACTTC. Translating gives CASSFPQGRLLYDEQYF.

Note on this clonotype: Germline and junction disagree at one end, which may indicate a read error. The chain has TRBV20-1 and TRBJ1-1; tentatively, D is TRBD1 (5 bases). CDR3 length: 12 residues. The V gene's germline CDR1 is DFQATT and CDR2 SNEGSKA (reference sequence). The CDR3, as DNA: TGTAGTGCGAGGCCAGGGTGGACTGAAGCTTTCTTT. It is translated as CSARPGWTEAFF.

V is TRBV5-6 and J is TRBJ1-4; 8 bases align to TRBD1. The CDR3 length is 17 residues. Germline trimming cut 4 bases from V and 4 bases from J; bases unmatched to any gene: 12. Germline CDR1 is SGHDT and CDR2 is YYEEEE. DNA of the CDR3: TGTGCCAGCAGCACTGACAGGGGCAAGTTACTTAATGAAAAACTGTTTTTT. Residues: CASSTDRGKLLNEKLFF.

This clonotype was picked up a small number of times. The rearrangement links TRBV28 to TRBJ2-1; perhaps TRBD1 as D (6 bases). The germline CDR1 and CDR2 sequences are MDHEN and SYDVKM. V was clipped by 5 bases and J by 1 base, with 12 bases between them. The CDR3 runs to 15 residues. The CDR3 coding sequence is TGTGCCAGCAGTCCCGGGACACCATCCTACAATGAGCAGTTCTTC. It is translated as CASSPGTPSYNEQFF.

This clonotype came up a few times. The CDR3 spells CASSLRRGNGYNEQFF. The DNA for the CDR3 is TGTGCCAGCAGCTTACGGCGGGGCAATGGCTACAATGAGCAGTTCTTC. The rearrangement uses TRBV7-2 and TRBJ2-1, with D perhaps matching TRBD2 (6 bases). V lost 2 bases and J 3 bases, leaving 14 bases between the germline ends. The CDR3 sequence is 16 residues long. The V gene's germline CDR1 is SGHTA and CDR2 FQGNSA.

The CDR3 region is CATRISANYGYTF. CDR3 in DNA: TGTGCCACCAGAATCAGCGCTAACTATGGCTACACCTTC. This rearrangement joins TRBV27 to TRBJ1-2; no firm D call. V was shortened by 10 bases and J by 0 bases, with 12 bases between the two germline ends. Germline CDR1 reads MNHEY; CDR2 reads SMNVEV (reference sequence). This CDR3 contains 13 residues.

As to this clonotype: A much larger clone lies a single base off, so this may be a read error. The chain employs TRBV20-1 and TRBJ1-2; D uncertain. CDR1 is DFQATT and CDR2 is SNEGSKA in the germline V gene (reference sequence). V lost 0 bases, J lost 8 bases, and 13 bases lay in between. The length of the CDR3 is 13 residues. This CDR3 reads CSAREMAGRGYTF. Written as DNA, the CDR3 is TGCAGTGCTAGAGAGATGGCAGGTCGAGGCTACACCTTC.

This clonotype was observed a single time. The chain is built from TRBV3-1 and TRBJ2-3, with D hard to call. Trimming took 3 bases from V and 0 from J, leaving 10 bases between them. The CDR3 spans 15 residues. Germline-derived CDR1 and CDR2 are LGHDT and YNNKEL (reference sequence). The DNA for the CDR3 is TGTGCCAGCAGCCATAACAGAGATAGCACAGATACGCAGTATTTT. Translation gives CASSHNRDSTDTQYF.

V gene TRBV21-1 combines with J gene TRBJ2-3; the table calls TRBD1, which could not be checked here. TRBV21-1 counts as a pseudogene. The CDR3 is 11 amino acids. CDR3 protein: CASSPRCPQYF. For the CDR3, the DNA is TGTGCCAGCAGCCCCCGGTGTCCCCAGTATTTT.

The chain uses TRBV20-1 and TRBJ2-1, with a tentative D call TRBD2 (5 bases). CDR3 length: 14 amino acids. The V end was cut by 6 bases, the J end by 0 bases, with 12 bases between. CDR1 and CDR2 from the germline V gene are DFQATT and SNEGSKA (reference sequence). In DNA, the CDR3 is TGCAGTGCAAACGAGCGGTCCTCCTACAATGAGCAGTTCTTC. As protein: CSANERSSYNEQFF.

The chain has TRBV6-2 or TRBV6-3 and TRBJ2-7; 8 positions agree with TRBD1. Unmatched junction bases numbered 16, after V lost 3 bases and J lost 3 bases. This CDR3 spans 18 amino acids. In germline, CDR1 is MNHEY, CDR2 SVGEGT. Here the CDR3 reads CASSYGGQGYSGHYEQYF. CDR3 nucleotides: TGTGCCAGCAGTTATGGCGGACAGGGTTACAGCGGCCACTACGAGCAGTACTTC.

This rearrangement joins TRBV12-3 or TRBV12-4 to TRBJ2-3, with D unclear. V was shortened by 8 bases and J by 3 bases, with 18 bases between the two germline ends. This CDR3 contains 15 residues. The CDR3 nucleotides read TGTGCCAGCTCAGTTTTTAGTCTGGGAACAGATACGCAGTATTTT. This encodes CASSVFSLGTDTQYF.

The chain carries TRBV7-9 and TRBJ2-3; no clear D. Trimming shortened V by 1 base and J by 0 bases, and 17 bases separated the two germline ends. The CDR3 has 18 amino acids. Germline loops: CDR1 SEHNR, CDR2 FQNEAQ (reference sequence). Written as DNA, the CDR3 is TGTGCCAGCAGCTTAGTTGAAGGGTACGGACCTAGCACAGATACGCAGTATTTT. Its protein is CASSLVEGYGPSTDTQYF.

The rearrangement links TRBV20-1 to TRBJ2-7; TRBD2 is a possible D gene (6 bases). Germline CDR1 DFQATT, CDR2 SNEGSKA (reference sequence). Trimming removed 5 bases from V and 7 bases from J, with 18 bases in between. The CDR3 is 13 amino acids. The CDR3 here is CSAVADWGNEQYF. The CDR3 bases are TGCAGTGCTGTAGCGGATTGGGGGAATGAGCAGTACTTC.

This chain connects TRBV20-1 to TRBJ2-3, with 8 bases identical to TRBD2. The CDR3 covers 15 residues. V shed 6 bases, J shed 2 bases, and the junction held 10 bases outside the gene matches. Germline assignment: CDR1 DFQATT and CDR2 SNEGSKA (reference sequence). CDR3 coding DNA: TGCAGTGCGGATAGCGGGGCAAAGCCCACAGATACGCAGTATTTT. This sequence encodes CSADSGAKPTDTQYF.

V usage is TRBV18 and J usage is TRBJ1-2; a weak D match, TRBD1 (5 bases). Trimming took off 3 bases at V and 0 bases at J, with 17 bases between the two ends. Germline V gene data show CDR1 as KGHSH and CDR2 as LQKENI. The CDR3 spans 17 residues. CDR3 sequence reads: CASSPRQTNPTNYGYTF. The CDR3 DNA reads as TGTGCCAGCTCACCGAGACAGACTAACCCAACTAACTATGGCTACACCTTC.

This clonotype was found a few times. The chain carries TRBV27 and TRBJ2-3; no clear D gene. Germline V gives CDR1 MNHEY, CDR2 SMNVEV (reference sequence). The CDR3 is made up of 17 amino acids. V was cut by 7 bases and J by 0 bases, with 20 bases left in between. This CDR3 reads CASTRNPRSPSTDTQYF. In nucleotides, the CDR3 is TGTGCCAGCACCCGAAACCCCCGGAGCCCTAGCACAGATACGCAGTATTTT.

V is TRBV10-3 and J is TRBJ1-5; the D gene is possibly TRBD1 (5 bases). The germline V and J ends were trimmed by 4 bases and 4 bases, with 17 bases remaining between them. The germline V gene encodes CDR1 ENHRY and CDR2 SYGVKD. This CDR3 has 16 residues. CDR3 DNA sequence: TGTGCCATCAGTGCGGGACCTCCGCAAGATAATCAGCCCCAGCATTTT. Translating it yields CAISAGPPQDNQPQHF.